The T cell receptor (beta chain) under discussion was sequenced for a study of cytomegalovirus exposure and HLA in healthy donors (dated by TCRdb to 2016 to 2017). Study-wide context: According to an earlier analysis of a few hundred of the donors, some 180 million T cells yielded 117 million unique TCR beta sequences and more than 250 Gb of sequence data. About 320 gigabases of sequencing data and roughly 90 million unique TCR sequences were included in an early release covering 550 to 800 HLA-typed donors. Of the 300 to 400 genotyped donors, around 81% fell in the genetic ancestry cluster associated with self-reported Caucasian donors. The study aimed to test whether signatures of past pathogen exposure could be identified by cataloging public T cell receptors. The T cell repertoires of 666 subjects were profiled by immunosequencing and related to cytomegalovirus serostatus. In addition to the first cohort of hundreds of subjects, a separate validation cohort of approximately 120 different subjects was used. The study combined high-throughput TCR immunosequencing, statistical association of individual TCRs with disease status, and machine learning to predict cytomegalovirus infection status. A later analysis re-examined previously published TCR beta repertoires from about 700 donors and added high-resolution HLA genotyping to investigate patterns of TCR occurrence. In the later analysis, no new phenotypic data were used to find candidate immune exposures; instead, reliance was placed on TCR beta sequences and their occurrence across donors. To decide whether each TCR beta V gene segment behaved as functional or pseudogenic, an earlier analysis of approximately 620 of the donors relied on high-throughput TCR beta sequencing. Donor age, sex, ethnicity and CMV serostatus were compiled together with the repertoire data. In a later genetic analysis, genome-wide SNP genotypes for about 65% of the roughly 670 donors were used, and that subset was treated as a discovery cohort. Every repertoire in the discovery cohort had been generated on one and the same sequencing platform. Both class I and class II loci were covered by HLA typing, at four-digit resolution. The number of donors typed differed by locus, with roughly 629-640 for A, B, C, DRB1 and DQB1, 522 for DQA1, 606 for DPA1, and over 400 for DPB1. Four or five DR-DQ haplotypes were handled as single units for association and clustering, since linkage in the cohort was strong. Among 350 to 400 genotyped donors of the cohort, an average of approximately 230,000 unique TCR beta nucleotide sequences were sequenced per donor, around 20% of them non-productive. Paper-wide results and their limitations: In a later analysis, most CMV-associated TCR beta chains were found to appear HLA-restricted, with HLA associations seemingly driven largely by CMV exposure. Broadly in line with IMGT annotations, most TCR beta V segments showed up in productive rearrangements about 87% or about 30% of the time in an earlier analysis of under 700 of the donors. In a later genetic analysis, fewer N-insertions in productive TCRs were reported among donors in an Asian-associated ancestry cluster than the roughly 700-donor mean. Linkage disequilibrium might explain the correlated functional status among segregating V segments, but an unknown experimental factor could not be excluded. Only TCR beta chains were sequenced in this cohort, and the absence of alpha or paired-chain data limited detectable features. The classifier was reported to diagnose cytomegalovirus status with high specificity and sensitivity in both the original cohort and the validation cohort. According to a later analysis, TCR association rates differed among HLA loci, with DRB1 alleles showing the most associated TCRs and HLA-C alleles showing the fewest. A later analysis reported that several top co-occurrence clusters appeared linked to parvovirus B19, influenza, CMV and Epstein-Barr virus. Sequencing depth was assumed to be roughly uniform across donors in the presence/absence analyses, though that assumption may not hold. In the study, 150 to 200 TCR beta chains were listed as associated with cytomegalovirus. The earlier analysis of approximately 540 of the donors excluded around 17 rarely observed V segments, including chromosome 9 orphons, because counts were too low. A few of the identified cytomegalovirus-associated TCR beta chains were confirmed in vitro to be specific for cytomegalovirus antigens. Because HLA typing was unavailable for some donors at each locus, only the typed subset was used in association tests. Most TCR sequences were observed very rarely across donors, whereas some public TCRs were present in many individuals. It was suggested by the authors that the approach could potentially be generalized to other disease states and immunological phenotypes. A further reported finding was that TCR beta sequences accurately predicted the HLA-A and HLA-B alleles for most subjects in the first cohort. An association between a missense DCLRE1C variant and V-gene and J-gene trimming of TCR beta chains was found in a later genetic analysis and replicated in an independent cohort. The sequencing pipeline was judged likely to have produced a cluster of highly shared sequence variants as a technical artifact. At a false discovery rate of 0.05, a later analysis linked about 17,000 TCR beta sequences to specific HLA alleles. Immune exposure information for the cohort was limited to CMV serostatus. A later analysis found that HLA-associated TCR beta chains were more clonally expanded and had lower generation probabilities than equally common non-associated chains. When HLA alleles, especially DR and DQ, strongly co-occurred, TCR associations were difficult to assign to individual alleles.

The cohort was made up of roughly 670 healthy bone marrow donors. Cohort members were all nominally healthy when sampled, although unrecorded immune exposures were likely present. The donor was CMV seronegative and was included in the group of around 320 seronegative cohort members. A peripheral blood sample was collected from each donor, and TCR beta sequencing was performed on peripheral blood mononuclear cells. The Qiagen DNeasy Blood Extraction Kit was used to extract genomic DNA from the blood cell samples. Libraries were prepared through the immunoSEQ multiplex PCR assay. A mixture of 60 forward primers for TCR Vbeta segments and 13 reverse primers for TCR Jbeta segments was used in the multiplex PCR. The CDR3 region of rearranged TCR beta genes was amplified from genomic DNA with a multiplex PCR assay. Amplified TCR beta libraries were sequenced as 87-base-pair reads on the Illumina HiSeq System. In the paper's pipeline: Across the 600 to 700 repertoires, a later analysis counted 78 million or so unique TCR beta chains, some 11 million of which were shared by at least two donors. To remove PCR and sequencing errors, raw reads were error-corrected and collapsed into unique sequences using a nearest-neighbor algorithm that merged closely related sequences. CDR3 sequences were aligned to IMGT reference sequences to assign V, D and J gene segments. Each retained sequence needed at least a six-nucleotide match to both a V gene segment and a J gene segment. A rearrangement counted as productive if the CDR3 had no stop codons and remained in frame with V and J, and every other rearrangement counted as non-productive. Following IMGT convention, CDR3 was defined as the stretch from the second conserved V-encoded cysteine up to the conserved J-encoded phenylalanine. Sequences without an unambiguous match to a single V gene segment were excluded from the earlier analysis of a few hundred of the donors. An earlier analysis of some 610 of the donors called V segments functional above 56.7% productive rearrangements and segregating when the between-donor standard deviation exceeded 5%. To diagnose cytomegalovirus status from the catalog of TCR beta chain sequences, a statistical classification framework was built. In a later analysis, TCR nucleotide sequences were compared against IMGT/GENE-DB human TR gene sequences so that V and J genes could be assigned. A later analysis assigned CDR3 sequences and most-parsimonious VDJ recombination scenarios with the TCRdist pipeline. In a later analysis, every TCR beta chain was defined by the combination of its CDR3 amino acid sequence and its V-gene family, and reads without a unique V-gene family were dropped. To address suspected cross-contamination and a sequencing artifact, a later analysis removed over 500 highly shared, low-generation-probability nucleotide sequences. In a later analysis, a clonal expansion index was calculated for each public chain from normalized within-repertoire ranks of inferred template counts. In a later analysis, generation probabilities were computed with a VDJ recombination model fitted to out-of-frame rearrangements, and the resulting probabilities were checked against IGoR. A later analysis scored TCR-TCR, TCR-HLA and TCR-CMV co-occurrence with hypergeometric tests, applying a repertoire-size bias correction to TCR pairs. False discovery rates were estimated in a later analysis by permuting HLA or CMV assignments 20 times. In a later analysis, co-occurring TCRs were grouped with DBSCAN, and TCRdist sequence similarity was added when clustering was performed within HLA-allele-positive subsets. For co-occurrence clustering, repertoires with fewer than 30,000 or more than 120,000 public chains were excluded, along with five repertoires with anomalous nucleotide sharing. TCRdb mirrors the immuneACCESS table, restricted to in-frame sequences. Some clones are absent from its copies; in checked studies, under half trace to an unresolved V gene, and the reason for the others is unknown. D and trimming were read from the DNA, whereas the V and J calls and clone size are those reported in that table. The sample profile shows approximately 200,000 clones; 60% to 85% of them were found once. About a sixth of the sample goes to the ten largest clones.

Note on this clone: Its antigen is currently not known. No clone much larger than this one lies a single base away; base qualities are absent.

Sequencing used PBMCs. The origin of this receptor is a man aged 35-49 years in good health and CMV-seronegative.

The sequenced DNA: TGTGCCAGCTCACCTGGGACAGGGGGCCTAAGCGAGCAGTACTTC. This is translated as CASSPGTGGLSEQYF. The rearranged chain carries TRBV18 and TRBJ2-7, with 12 bases aligning to TRBD1. As encoded in the germline V gene, CDR1 is KGHSH while CDR2 is LQKENI. V has 3 bases trimmed and J has 6 bases trimmed; junction bases matching no gene number 6. The CDR3 has 15 amino acids, counting the end cysteine and phenylalanine. This entry keeps only the CDR3 DNA: 45 bases, framed from base 1.